The following is a T cell receptor (beta chain) sequence with its context. The V gene's germline CDR1 is SGDLS and CDR2 YYNGEE. The CDR3 sequence is 13 residues long. The germline V and J ends were trimmed by 0 bases and 7 bases, with 10 bases remaining between them. This entry is derived from a study of blood T cell repertoires in COVID-19. Libraries were prepared by immunoSEQ multiplex PCR; TCRdb keeps only in-frame clonotypes and omits some of them. The data hold about 70,000 clones, with roughly 76% observed a single time. Sequenced input: peripheral blood. This clonotype originated in a woman of 80 years or more with active or convalescent COVID-19. The chain uses TRBV9 and TRBJ1-1; no clear D gene. The DNA for the CDR3 is TGTGCCAGCAGCGTAGCTACGGGGAGTGAAGCTTTCTTT. Translating gives CASSVATGSEAFF.